A single sample is the source of the 17 T cell receptor beta chains below, sequenced in a study of shared clonotypes between healthy human individuals. Here immunoSEQ multiplex PCR was the method, and the copy in TCRdb shows in-frame clones only, minus some. Of some 2 million clones in the sample, about 95% are singletons; the top ten hold less than 1.5%. Terminally differentiated effector memory CD45RA+ cells were excluded by CCR7 positive selection of CD45RO-negative cells. The material sequenced was naive CD8+ T cells sorted from blood. Source of these receptors: a man aged 18-30 years in good health.

CDR3 region: CASSHGQGLGQETQYF. The CDR3 DNA follows: TGTGCCAGCAGTCATGGACAGGGGCTGGGGCAAGAGACCCAGTACTTC. The chain employs TRBV6-6 and TRBJ2-5, with 9 bases lining up with TRBD1. V trimming: 5 bases; J trimming: 2 bases; junction bases outside the gene matches: 9. Germline V gene sequence: CDR1 MNHNY, CDR2 SVGAGI (reference sequence). CDR3 size: 16 residues.

This rearrangement joins TRBV5-8 to TRBJ1-5; the D is unclear. This CDR3 contains 14 residues. Trimming removed 2 bases from V and 1 base from J, with 7 bases in between. Germline-derived CDR1 and CDR2 are SGHTS and YDEGEE. CDR3 amino acids: CASSFAGSNQPQHF. As DNA, the CDR3 is TGTGCCAGCAGCTTCGCCGGGAGCAATCAGCCCCAGCATTTT.

To note about this clone: Other DNA sequences in the sample encode the same CDR3. The rearrangement links TRBV6-5 to TRBJ2-7; 7 bases align to TRBD1. The CDR3 contains 16 residues. V shed 0 bases, J shed 0 bases, and the junction held 5 bases outside the gene matches. The V gene's germline CDR1 is MNHEY and CDR2 SVGAGI. CDR3 bases: TGTGCCAGCAGTTACTCGGCACAGGGGCTCTCCTACGAGCAGTACTTC. It codes for CASSYSAQGLSYEQYF.

In regard to this clone: The same CDR3 also results from other DNA sequences found in this sample. This rearrangement joins TRBV6-6 to TRBJ2-7; D gene unclear. With 0 bases removed from V and 4 bases from J, the gap between germline ends came to 7 bases. Germline V gives CDR1 MNHNY, CDR2 SVGAGI (reference sequence). The CDR3 extends over 13 amino acids. The CDR3 DNA follows: TGTGCCAGCAGTTACTCCTTGTATTACGAGCAGTACTTC. Translated: CASSYSLYYEQYF.

This chain joins TRBV11-2 and TRBJ2-7, with a weak D call TRBD1 (6 bases). The V and J ends lost 5 bases and 7 bases respectively, with 15 bases between them. This CDR3 has 13 amino acids. The germline CDR1 and CDR2 sequences are SGHAT and FQNNGV. CDR3 DNA: TGTGCCAGCAGCCCGTCGAGGGGGAGAGAGCAGTACTTC. It specifies CASSPSRGREQYF.

Details on this clone: At one of its ends the junction is not consistent with the germline gene, which may arise from a read error. V is TRBV28 and J is TRBJ2-7; the D gene is possibly TRBD2 (7 bases). This CDR3 region has 11 residues. From germline, CDR1 is MDHEN and CDR2 SYDVKM. The CDR3 reads CASSPGGGLRF. In nucleotides, the CDR3 is TGTGCCAGCAGCCCGGGGGGCGGATTGCGCTTC. Supplemented by reference TRBV28 and TRBJ2-7, the full variable domain reads DVKVTQSSRYLVKRTGEKVFLECVQDMDHENMFWYRQDPGLGLRLIYFSYDVKMKEKGDIPEGYSVSREKKERFSLILESASTNQTSMYLCASSPGGGLRFGPGTRLTVT.

This clone has a single count. This chain links TRBV19 with TRBJ2-3; 7 bases match TRBD2. Germline V gene lookup returns CDR1 LNHDA and CDR2 SQIVND (reference sequence). The junction had 10 bases not matched to a gene; V was cut back by 8 bases and J by 2 bases. CDR3 size: 15 residues. The CDR3 nucleotides are TGTGCCAGTGCCGGACTAGTTGGAACCACAGATACGCAGTATTTT. It yields the protein CASAGLVGTTDTQYF.

V gene TRBV19 combines with J gene TRBJ1-4; D not resolved. The V end lost 3 bases, the J end lost 0 bases, and 8 bases lay between the germline ends. Germline values: CDR1 LNHDA, CDR2 SQIVND (reference sequence). The CDR3 consists of 15 residues. DNA of the CDR3: TGTGCCAGTAGTATGGTCCAAGCAACTAATGAAAAACTGTTTTTT. Translation gives CASSMVQATNEKLFF.

Here the CDR3 DNA reads TGTGCCAGTAGTATAGAGGGGGACGGGGCCAAAAACATTCAGTACTTC. It codes for CASSIEGDGAKNIQYF. This chain links TRBV19 with TRBJ2-4; tentatively, D is TRBD1 or TRBD2 (5 bases each). The germline CDR1 and CDR2 sequences are LNHDA and SQIVND (reference sequence). The CDR3 sequence is 16 residues long. V lost 0 bases, J lost 1 base, and 10 bases lay in between.

V gene TRBV28 combines with J gene TRBJ1-1; no reliable D call. Germline V lookup: CDR1 MDHEN, CDR2 SYDVKM. This CDR3 is 11 amino acids long. V lost 8 bases and J lost 8, with 12 bases in between. CDR3 amino acids: CASLSPVEAFF. The DNA of the CDR3 is TGTGCCAGCCTTTCTCCAGTCGAAGCTTTCTTT.

The chain joins TRBV4-3 to TRBJ2-1; D remains ambiguous. Germline V CDR1 and CDR2: LGHNA, YSLEER. CDR3 length: 11 amino acids. V was trimmed by 4 bases and J by 9 bases, leaving 7 bases between them. The CDR3 DNA reads as TGCGCCAGCAGCCCCCTCTGTGAGCAGTTCTTC. It is translated as CASSPLCEQFF.

This clone was detected a few times. The same CDR3 is also encoded by other DNA sequences in this sample. The chain couples TRBV19 to TRBJ2-7; D possibly corresponds to TRBD1 (5 bases). V lost 4 bases to trimming and J lost 4 bases, with 8 bases between them. Germline-derived CDR1 and CDR2 are LNHDA and SQIVND (reference sequence). This CDR3 region has 12 residues. The CDR3 DNA is TGTGCCAGTAGTACAGGGTTGTACGAGCAGTACTTC. Its translation: CASSTGLYEQYF.

The chain employs TRBV4-1 and TRBJ1-4; D not resolved. V was trimmed by 1 base and J by 7 bases, leaving 13 bases between them. The germline V gene has CDR1 MGHRA and CDR2 YSYEKL. The CDR3 length is 15 residues. The CDR3 DNA sequence: TGCGCCAGCAGCCAAGTGAGGACGGACGTTGAAAAACTGTTTTTT. This codes for CASSQVRTDVEKLFF.

The chain carries TRBV4-3 and TRBJ2-7; TRBD2 aligns across 16 bases. CDR1 LGHNA and CDR2 YSLEER come from the germline V gene. The CDR3 spans 20 residues. The J segment lost 5 bases and the V segment lost 4 bases, leaving 17 bases of the junction unmatched. The CDR3 is CASSLPPFGTSGRAEDEQYF. DNA of the CDR3: TGCGCCAGCAGCCTACCTCCTTTCGGGACTAGCGGGAGGGCCGAGGACGAGCAGTACTTC.

V and J are TRBV9 and TRBJ1-1; unclear D gene. Trimming pared 4 bases from V and 0 bases from J, leaving 13 bases between. CDR1 and CDR2 from the germline V gene are SGDLS and YYNGEE. The length of the CDR3 is 15 residues. The CDR3 reads CASSSLPGLNTEAFF. The CDR3 nucleotides are TGTGCCAGCAGCTCCCTACCAGGTTTGAACACTGAAGCTTTCTTT.

V usage is TRBV4-1 and J usage is TRBJ1-4; D perhaps matches TRBD1 (5 bases). Germline CDR1 is MGHRA and CDR2 is YSYEKL. The CDR3 totals 16 residues. Trimming left V 4 bases short and J 8 bases short, with 20 bases between. Here the CDR3 reads CASSPESNGGSEKLFF. The CDR3 nucleotides are TGCGCCAGCAGCCCCGAGTCCAATGGGGGGAGCGAAAAACTGTTTTTT.

For this clone: Other DNA sequences in this specimen translate into the identical CDR3. The gene calls are TRBV5-1 and TRBJ1-1; no firm D call. Trimming shortened V by 0 bases and J by 1 base, and 7 bases separated the two germline ends. Germline V gives CDR1 SGHRS, CDR2 YFSETQ. This CDR3 comprises 14 residues. The CDR3 protein is CASSLGGENTEAFF. CDR3 DNA: TGCGCCAGCAGCTTGGGCGGCGAGAACACTGAAGCTTTCTTT.